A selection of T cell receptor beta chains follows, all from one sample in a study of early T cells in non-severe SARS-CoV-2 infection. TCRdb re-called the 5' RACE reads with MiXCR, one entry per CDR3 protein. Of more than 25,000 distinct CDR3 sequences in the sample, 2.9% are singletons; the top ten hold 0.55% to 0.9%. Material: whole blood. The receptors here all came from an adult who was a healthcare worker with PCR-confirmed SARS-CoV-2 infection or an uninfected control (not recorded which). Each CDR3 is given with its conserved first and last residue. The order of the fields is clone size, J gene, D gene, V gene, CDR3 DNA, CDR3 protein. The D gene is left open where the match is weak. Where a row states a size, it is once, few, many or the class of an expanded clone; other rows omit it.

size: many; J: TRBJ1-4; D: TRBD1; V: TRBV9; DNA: TGTGCCAGCAGCACCACCGCAGGGGGCACTAATGAAAAACTGTTTTTT; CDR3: CASSTTAGGTNEKLFF
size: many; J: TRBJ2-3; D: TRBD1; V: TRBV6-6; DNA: TGTGCCAGCAGTCCACGAACCGGGACAGGGAGGACAGATACGCAGTATTTT; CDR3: CASSPRTGTGRTDTQYF
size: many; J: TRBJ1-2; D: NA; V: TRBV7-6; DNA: TGTGCCAGCAGCTTAGCGGAGGGGAGTGGCTACACCTTC; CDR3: CASSLAEGSGYTF
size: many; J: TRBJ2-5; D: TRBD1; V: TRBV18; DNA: TGTGCCAGCTCACCTACGGGACAGGGGGCGTCGGAGACCCAGTACTTC; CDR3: CASSPTGQGASETQYF
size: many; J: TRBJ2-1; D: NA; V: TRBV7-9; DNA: TGTGCCAGCAGTCTTCTGGGAAGCTCCTACAATGAGCAGTTCTTC; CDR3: CASSLLGSSYNEQFF
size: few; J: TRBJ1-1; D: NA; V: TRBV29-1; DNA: TGCAGCGTTGAAGGGACTCGGGGAAAGTTTGAAGCTTTCTTT; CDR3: CSVEGTRGKFEAFF
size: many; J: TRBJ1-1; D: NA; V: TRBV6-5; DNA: TGTGCCAGCAGTAAACTGCGGGGGGCTGAAGCTTTCTTT; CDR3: CASSKLRGAEAFF
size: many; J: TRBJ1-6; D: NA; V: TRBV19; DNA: TGTGCCAGTAGTAAGAAGACGAGCTCCTATAATTCACCCCTCCACTTT; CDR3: CASSKKTSSYNSPLHF
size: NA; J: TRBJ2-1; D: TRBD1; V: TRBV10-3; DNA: TGTGCCATCAGCCCGAGACAGGGTTCCAATGAGCAGTTCTTC; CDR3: CAISPRQGSNEQFF
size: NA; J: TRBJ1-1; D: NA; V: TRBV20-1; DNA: TGCAGTGCTAACCGGGACCATCAAGCTTTCTTT; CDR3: CSANRDHQAFF
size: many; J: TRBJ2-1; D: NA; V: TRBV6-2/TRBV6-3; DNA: TGTGCCAGCAGTTACGGACTGCCGGAATACAATGAGCAGTTCTTC; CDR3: CASSYGLPEYNEQFF
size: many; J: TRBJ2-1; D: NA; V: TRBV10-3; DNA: TGTGCCATCAGTGACAGGGACAATGAGCAGTTCTTC; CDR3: CAISDRDNEQFF
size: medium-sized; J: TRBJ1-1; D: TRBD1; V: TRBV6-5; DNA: TGTGCCAGCAACACCGGGACAGCGAACACTGAAGCTTTCTTT; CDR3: CASNTGTANTEAFF
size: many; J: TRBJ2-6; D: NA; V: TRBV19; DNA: TGTGCCAGCGCCCAGAGGTCTGGGGCCAACGTCCTGACTTTC; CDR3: CASAQRSGANVLTF
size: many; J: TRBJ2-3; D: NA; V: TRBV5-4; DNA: TGTGCCAGCAGGACAGACGCTAGCACAGATACGCAGTATTTT; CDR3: CASRTDASTDTQYF
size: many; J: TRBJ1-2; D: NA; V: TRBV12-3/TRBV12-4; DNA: TGTGCCAGCAGACGAGGACAGAACTATGGCTACACCTTC; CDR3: CASRRGQNYGYTF
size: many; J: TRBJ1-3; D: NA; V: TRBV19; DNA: TGTGCCAGTAGTATAGGACGGGGCTCGGCGGACACCATATATTTT; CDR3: CASSIGRGSADTIYF
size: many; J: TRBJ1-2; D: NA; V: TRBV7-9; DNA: TGTGCCAGCAGCTTATTGGAGGGATTTTATGGCTACACCTTC; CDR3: CASSLLEGFYGYTF
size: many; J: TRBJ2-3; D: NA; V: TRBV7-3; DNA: TGTGCCAGCAGCACATCCGGGACCAACACAGATACGCAGTATTTT; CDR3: CASSTSGTNTDTQYF
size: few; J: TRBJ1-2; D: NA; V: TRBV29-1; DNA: TGCAGCGTTGAAGAACTCTATGGCTACACCTTC; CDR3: CSVEELYGYTF
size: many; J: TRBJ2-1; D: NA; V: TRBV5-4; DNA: TGTGCCAGCAGCTTGGTATTTGGGGGGGCGTACGAGGAGCAGTTCTTC; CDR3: CASSLVFGGAYEEQFF
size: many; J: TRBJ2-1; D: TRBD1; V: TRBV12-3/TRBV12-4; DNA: TGTGCCAGCAGCCCGGGACAGGGCAGATACAATGAGCAGTTCTTC; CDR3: CASSPGQGRYNEQFF
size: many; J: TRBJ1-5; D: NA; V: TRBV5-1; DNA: TGCGCCAGCAGCTTCGACGGAGGCCAGCCCCAGCATTTT; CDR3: CASSFDGGQPQHF
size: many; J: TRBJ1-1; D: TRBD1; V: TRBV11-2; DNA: TGTGCCAGCAGCCACGGGACAGCATATGAAGCTTTCTTT; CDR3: CASSHGTAYEAFF
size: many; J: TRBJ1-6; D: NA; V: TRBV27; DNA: TGTGCCAGCAGTTTAAAGGGGTCCTATAATTCACCCCTCCACTTT; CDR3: CASSLKGSYNSPLHF
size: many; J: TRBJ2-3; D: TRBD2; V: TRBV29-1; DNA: TGCAGCGTTGAAGGCCCTACTAGCGGGGGGACGGATACGCAGTATTTT; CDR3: CSVEGPTSGGTDTQYF
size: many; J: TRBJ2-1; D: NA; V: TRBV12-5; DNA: TGTGCTAGTGGTTTGGGCCCCGGGGGTGAGGAGTTCTTC; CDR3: CASGLGPGGEEFF
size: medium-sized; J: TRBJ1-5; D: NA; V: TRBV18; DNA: TGTGCCAGCTCACCGGGGATTAGCAATCAGCCCCAGCATTTT; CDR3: CASSPGISNQPQHF
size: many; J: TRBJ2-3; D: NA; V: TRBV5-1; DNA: TGCGCCAGCAGAGAGGGACGGAGCACAGATACGCAGTATTTT; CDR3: CASREGRSTDTQYF
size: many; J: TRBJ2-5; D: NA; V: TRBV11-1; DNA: TGTGCCAGCAGCTTCCGCACACGTCCAGAGACCCAGTACTTC; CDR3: CASSFRTRPETQYF